The entry that follows covers one T cell receptor beta chain sequence. Its antigen is still unknown. Per-nucleotide qualities are absent, and no much larger clonotype sits a single base away. According to the study, the label for this sample's time point signals: week 23, last vaccination. Each vaccine dose was 300 ug of a 20-mer mutant IDH1 peptide in Montanide, given subcutaneously with topical imiquimod. Donors had newly diagnosed WHO grade 3 or 4 IDH1-mutant astrocytomas with loss of nuclear ATRX. The samples were drawn from NOA16, a multicentre, single-arm, open-label phase I trial in Germany that tested a mutant IDH1 peptide vaccine in humans for the first time. Genomic DNA for TCRB sequencing was isolated from EDTA blood with the DNeasy Blood and Tissue Kit. This entry comes from a study of a mutant IDH1 vaccine in newly diagnosed glioma (dated by TCRdb to 2020 to 2023). Study-wide context: Across visits V03 through V10, patients got a total of eight vaccinations, given in weeks 1, 3, 5, 7, 11, 15, 19 and 23. In the chemotherapy-containing groups, vaccination started alongside temozolomide cycles, whereas in patients who had radiotherapy alone it started 4-6 weeks after radiotherapy. Of the roughly 34 treated patients, around 62% were male and 37.5% were female, and a mean age of roughly 40 years was recorded. Prior to enrollment, standard therapy consisting of radiotherapy alone, temozolomide alone, or radiochemotherapy with temozolomide had been administered to patients, with the combination being received by most patients. Peripheral blood was drawn at six visits: V03 (baseline), V05, V07, V10, V12 and V13. Longitudinal TCRB deep sequencing was performed for approximately 24 treated patients wherever samples were available for exploratory analyses.

The junction shows trimming of 0 bases on V and 1 base on J, and the gene matches do not reach 5 bases of it. Via the germline V gene, CDR1 is MGHRA and CDR2 YSYEKL. The cysteine opens and the phenylalanine closes a CDR3 of 17 amino acids. The DNA shown is the 51-base CDR3, in frame from base 1. Receptor libraries were prepared by the immunoSEQ multiplex PCR assay. The hsTCRB Kit was used according to the manufacturer's protocol to amplify rearranged TCR beta chain sequences. An Illumina MiSeq was used to sequence the TCRB libraries. The study's processing was this. Demultiplexing, trimming and gene mapping were performed with the kit vendor's proprietary platform. TCRdb mirrors the immuneACCESS table, restricted to in-frame sequences. Some clones are absent from its copies; in checked studies, under half trace to an unresolved V gene, and the reason for the others is unknown. D and trimming were read from the DNA, whereas the V and J calls and clone size are those reported in that table. Counted in this sample were about 77,000 clones; 85% to 90% of them appeared once. The ten top clones hold around 0.73% of the sample.

The paper's findings and limits, for the study overall: The authors stated that sample limitations prevented analyses of patient blood samples from being reproduced. No apparent relationship was observed between pseudoprogression and alterations in the top peripheral T cell clonotypes detected by TCRB sequencing. Selection of PBMC samples for TCRB deep sequencing was based on availability. Immune responses induced by the vaccine were seen in around 93% of patients across multiple MHC alleles.

The sequence links TRBV4-1 to TRBJ2-1, with 8 junctional bases fitting TRBD2. The specimen was PBMCs, collected from a glioma patient whose treatment included an IDH1 peptide vaccine. This sequence originates from a woman in her forties or fifties with glioma. This receptor has the CDR3 CASSQDRSGSSYNEQFF. The sequenced DNA is TGCGCCAGCAGCCAAGATAGAAGCGGGAGTTCCTACAATGAGCAGTTCTTC.